One and the same sample provided the 5 T cell receptor beta chains below, sequenced in a study of T cells in Graves' hyperthyroidism and ophthalmopathy. Researchers took RNA transcripts and amplified the TCR beta CDR3 regions from them. An initial round of RT-PCR targeting the TCR CDR3 relied on the HTBI primer set. Using its own MiXCR run on the multiplex PCR reads, TCRdb lists one record per CDR3 protein. The sample shows more than 300,000 distinct CDR3 sequences, about 18% of them seen only once. Material: blood. Every receptor here comes from a man between 18 and 35 years old with Graves' ophthalmopathy.

V gene TRBV6-1 combines with J gene TRBJ2-5; D may be TRBD1 or TRBD2 (6 bases each). V lost 2 bases and J lost 5, with 12 bases in between. This CDR3 has 14 amino acids. Germline CDR1 is MNHNS and CDR2 is SASEGT. CDR3 loop: CASSERGRSETQYF. CDR3 bases: TGTGCCAGCAGTGAAAGGGGGAGGTCGGAGACCCAGTACTTC.

This clonotype was counted many times. This rearrangement joins TRBV18 to TRBJ1-2; the D gene is possibly TRBD1 (5 bases). This CDR3 region has 16 residues. V shed 0 bases and J shed 0 bases, with 11 bases lying between them. Per germline, CDR1 KGHSH and CDR2 LQKENI. CDR3 in DNA: TGTGCCAGCTCACCACCGAACAGGCAAGCTAACTATGGCTACACCTTC. It is translated as CASSPPNRQANYGYTF. The complete variable domain, with remaining parts taken from reference TRBV18 and TRBJ1-2, reads NAGVMQNPRHLVRRRGQEARLRCSPMKGHSHVYWYRQLPEEGLKFMVYLQKENIIDESGMPKERFSAEFPKEGPSILRIQQVVRGDSAAYFCASSPPNRQANYGYTFGSGTRLTVV.

This clonotype was observed many times. The V gene is TRBV11-2, the J gene TRBJ2-7; the match to TRBD2 covers 7 bases. Trimming removed 4 bases from V and 4 bases from J; junction bases left unmatched: 7. This CDR3 has 14 amino acids. Germline V gives CDR1 SGHAT, CDR2 FQNNGV. CDR3 residues: CASSSWTRSYEQYF. The CDR3 nucleotides read TGTGCCAGCAGCTCATGGACTAGATCGTACGAGCAGTACTTC. Filled out from reference TRBV11-2 and TRBJ2-7, the complete variable domain reads EAGVAQSPRYKIIEKRQSVAFWCNPISGHATLYWYQQILGQGPKLLIQFQNNGVVDDSQLPKDRFSAERLKGVDSTLKIQPAKLEDSAVYLCASSSWTRSYEQYFGPGTRLTVT.

This clonotype has a handful of counts. The genes are TRBV6-5 and TRBJ1-4; no reliable D call. CDR1 and CDR2 from the germline V gene are MNHEY and SVGAGI. The CDR3 runs to 16 residues. The V and J ends lost 2 bases and 0 bases respectively, with 10 bases between them. CDR3 nucleotide sequence: TGTGCCAGCAGTTACGCAGAAGCCACAACTAATGAAAAACTGTTTTTT. It is translated as CASSYAEATTNEKLFF.

The sample holds a few counts of this clonotype. The junction does not match germline at one end; this may be a read error. The chain joins TRBV11-2 to TRBJ2-1; unclear D gene. The CDR3 contains 16 residues. From germline, CDR1 is SGHAT and CDR2 FQNNGV. CDR3 region: CASTRPVRSSYSEQFF. DNA of the CDR3: TGTGCCAGCACCAGGCCCGTTAGGAGCTCCTACAGTGAGCAGTTCTTC.